This T cell receptor (beta chain) was captured in a study of cytomegalovirus exposure and HLA in healthy donors. General observations from the study: TCR beta chains associated with HLA were, in a later analysis, more clonally expanded than equally common others. A cluster of highly shared sequence variants was likely a sequencing artifact.

The table lists this clone with a count of one. Antigen: not known. The study ran its PCR with 60 Vbeta and 13 Jbeta primers. Method: immunoSEQ multiplex PCR; TCRdb's copy keeps in-frame clones and lacks some. The table shows 90,000 or so clones, with around 74% occurring only once. This clonotype was obtained from a young man in good health and CMV-seropositive. The sample taken for sequencing was PBMCs.

The CDR3 DNA sequence: TGTGCCATCAGCAAGCGGGGGGGGATAAGCACAGATACGCAGTATTTT. Translating gives CAISKRGGISTDTQYF. The chain joins TRBV10-3 to TRBJ2-3; 10 positions match TRBD2. The germline V gene has CDR1 ENHRY and CDR2 SYGVKD. V lost 6 bases, J lost 0 bases, and 6 bases stayed unmatched. CDR3 length: 16 amino acids.